A selection of T cell receptor beta chains follows, all from one sample in a study of cytomegalovirus exposure and HLA in healthy donors. Sequencing used immunoSEQ multiplex PCR; TCRdb keeps in-frame clones, though not all of them. The sample includes 100,000 to 150,000 clones, approximately 84% seen only once; the top ten take approximately 1.5%. Sequencing used PBMCs. Receptor source: a young woman in good health and CMV-seronegative. Both conserved end residues are part of each CDR3. D genes are given only for firm matches. Rows may omit the clone size; those that give it use once, few, many or a size class.

abundance	d_gene	v_gene	j_gene	CDR3aa	CDR3nt
NA	NA	TRBV27	TRBJ2-3	CASSLGGKNTDTQYF	TGTGCCAGCAGTTTGGGCGGGAAGAACACAGATACGCAGTATTTT
NA	NA	TRBV20-1	TRBJ2-3	CSASRADTQYF	TGCAGTGCGTCTCGAGCAGATACGCAGTATTTT
NA	TRBD2	TRBV5-1	TRBJ2-5	CASSLGTSGRETQYF	TGCGCCAGCAGCCTGGGGACTAGCGGGAGAGAGACCCAGTACTTC
NA	TRBD2	TRBV29-1	TRBJ2-1	CSVGIAGGYNEQFF	TGCAGCGTTGGAATAGCGGGAGGGTACAATGAGCAGTTCTTC
NA	TRBD2	TRBV9	TRBJ2-5	CASSVGGTSGAKDQETQYF	TGTGCCAGCAGCGTAGGAGGGACTAGCGGAGCAAAGGACCAAGAGACCCAGTACTTC
NA	NA	TRBV19	TRBJ1-2	CATSWGKQGGYTF	TGTGCCACCTCATGGGGGAAACAGGGTGGCTACACCTTC
few	TRBD2	TRBV29-1	TRBJ2-3	CSVRAGGPDTQYF	TGCAGCGTTCGAGCGGGAGGGCCGGATACGCAGTATTTT
NA	NA	TRBV7-2	TRBJ2-5	CASSGATGYQETQYF	TGTGCCAGCAGCGGAGCCACAGGGTACCAAGAGACCCAGTACTTC
NA	TRBD2	TRBV5-6	TRBJ2-1	CASTLAGHNEQFF	TGTGCCAGCACCCTAGCGGGGCACAATGAGCAGTTCTTC
few	TRBD1	TRBV14	TRBJ2-7	CASSQERGPDEQYF	TGTGCCAGCAGCCAAGAAAGGGGGCCCGACGAGCAGTACTTC
NA	TRBD2	TRBV5-4	TRBJ2-7	CAAGTSGSYEQYF	TGTGCCGCCGGGACTAGCGGATCCTACGAGCAGTACTTC
NA	NA	TRBV5-1	TRBJ1-2	CASSLAGANYGYTF	TGCGCCAGCAGCTTGGCAGGGGCGAACTATGGCTACACCTTC
once	NA	TRBV6-6	TRBJ1-1	CASSPPGGWDTEAFF	TGTGCCAGCAGCCCACCGGGCGGGTGGGACACTGAAGCTTTCTTT
few	NA	TRBV7-7	TRBJ2-1	CASSLDRVNNEQFF	TGTGCCAGCAGCTTAGACAGGGTGAACAATGAGCAGTTCTTC
NA	TRBD1	TRBV5-1	TRBJ2-7	CASSLGAGTGAYEQYF	TGCGCCAGCAGCTTGGGGGCCGGGACAGGGGCCTACGAGCAGTACTTC
NA	NA	TRBV4-1	TRBJ2-1	CASSQDRASEYNEQFF	TGCGCCAGCAGCCAAGATCGGGCTAGCGAGTACAATGAGCAGTTCTTC
NA	NA	TRBV5-4	TRBJ2-5	CASSRELDSGETQYF	TGTGCCAGCAGCCGCGAACTAGATTCAGGAGAGACCCAGTACTTC
NA	NA	TRBV10-3	TRBJ2-3	CAISEEGRRSSTDTQYF	TGTGCCATCAGTGAAGAGGGTCGAAGGAGTAGCACAGATACGCAGTATTTT
once	NA	TRBV11-2	TRBJ2-5	CASSLVRAETQYF	TGTGCCAGCAGCTTAGTCAGGGCGGAGACCCAGTACTTC
NA	NA	TRBV5-6	TRBJ2-1	CASSSPTISINEQFF	TGTGCCAGCAGCTCGCCCACTATTAGCATCAATGAGCAGTTCTTC
NA	TRBD2	TRBV7-7	TRBJ2-1	CASSPGLAGYNEQFF	TGTGCCAGCAGCCCGGGACTAGCGGGATACAATGAGCAGTTCTTC
NA	NA	TRBV7-8	TRBJ2-5	CASSMAEGTQYF	TGTGCCAGCAGCATGGCGGAGGGGACCCAGTACTTC
NA	NA	TRBV6-1	TRBJ1-2	CASSADSYGYTF	TGTGCCAGCAGCGCGGACAGCTATGGCTACACCTTC
NA	NA	TRBV18	TRBJ2-7	CASSRVGGYEQYF	TGTGCCAGCTCACGGGTCGGCGGCTACGAGCAGTACTTC
NA	NA	TRBV30	TRBJ2-7	CAWSALGDEQYF	TGTGCCTGGAGCGCCCTAGGGGACGAGCAGTACTTC
NA	TRBD1	TRBV29-1	TRBJ2-7	CSVEFSETGGSYEQYF	TGCAGCGTTGAATTCTCTGAGACAGGGGGTTCCTACGAGCAGTACTTC
NA	TRBD1	TRBV2	TRBJ2-7	CASTKTGPNYEQYF	TGTGCCAGCACCAAGACAGGGCCCAACTACGAGCAGTACTTC
NA	TRBD2	TRBV30	TRBJ2-3	CAWTEKAGGRDTQYF	TGTGCCTGGACCGAAAAAGCGGGAGGTAGAGATACGCAGTATTTT
NA	TRBD2	TRBV6-5	TRBJ2-5	CATAGTRKETQYF	TGTGCCACCGCCGGGACTAGGAAAGAGACCCAGTACTTC
NA	NA	TRBV30	TRBJ2-7	CAWSVFSATSYEQYF	TGTGCCTGGAGTGTATTTAGCGCAACCTCCTACGAGCAGTACTTC
NA	TRBD2	TRBV19	TRBJ2-7	CASSVTGLAGQEQYF	TGTGCCAGTAGTGTGACGGGACTAGCGGGACAAGAGCAGTACTTC
NA	NA	TRBV21-1	TRBJ2-3	CASSKWGGTDTQYF	TGTGCCAGCAGCAAATGGGGCGGAACAGATACGCAGTATTTT
NA	NA	TRBV5-3	TRBJ1-5	CARSFRPKTGTYSNQPQHF	TGTGCCAGAAGCTTCCGACCGAAGACAGGCACATATAGCAATCAGCCCCAGCATTTT
NA	NA	TRBV5-1	TRBJ1-3	CASRADSSGNTIYF	TGCGCCAGCAGAGCAGACAGTTCTGGAAACACCATATATTTT
NA	NA	TRBV21-1	TRBJ2-2	CASSKGGGTHLPGELFF	TGTGCCAGCAGCAAAGGGGGGGGTACCCATTTGCCCGGGGAGCTGTTTTTT
NA	TRBD1	TRBV18	TRBJ2-7	CASSARDRGLKNEQYF	TGTGCCAGCTCAGCCCGAGACAGGGGGCTTAAAAACGAGCAGTACTTC
NA	NA	TRBV7-6	TRBJ1-1	CASSLEVRDYAEAFF	TGTGCCAGCAGCTTAGAGGTGAGGGACTACGCTGAAGCTTTCTTT
NA	TRBD1	TRBV5-1	TRBJ2-5	CASTDRGASDLGETQYF	TGCGCCAGCACCGACAGGGGGGCTAGCGACTTAGGAGAGACCCAGTACTTC
NA	TRBD1	TRBV10-3	TRBJ1-1	CAITEAAGGIWAFF	TGTGCCATCACGGAGGCGGCAGGGGGAATTTGGGCTTTCTTT
NA	TRBD2	TRBV10-2	TRBJ2-7	CASSLLAGNNEQYF	TGCGCCAGCAGTCTACTAGCGGGAAATAACGAGCAGTACTTC
NA	NA	TRBV10-1	TRBJ2-7	CASSEHQEGQREQYF	TGCGCCAGCAGTGAGCATCAGGAGGGCCAACGAGAGCAGTACTTC
NA	NA	TRBV21-1	TRBJ1-1	CASSKRTGGGLTFF	TGTGCCAGCAGCAAACGGACAGGGGGAGGGTTGACTTTCTTT
few	NA	TRBV5-4	TRBJ1-2	CASSPREGPYGYTF	TGTGCCAGCAGCCCACGGGAGGGGCCCTATGGCTACACCTTC
once	NA	TRBV27	TRBJ1-1	CASSPRTPREAFF	TGTGCCAGCAGTCCCAGGACACCAAGGGAAGCTTTCTTT
NA	TRBD2	TRBV15	TRBJ2-7	CATSWTSGMEQYF	TGTGCCACCAGTTGGACTAGCGGTATGGAGCAGTACTTC
NA	TRBD1	TRBV25-1	TRBJ1-1	CASSEVGRGLRAFF	TGTGCCAGCAGTGAAGTTGGCAGGGGGCTGCGAGCTTTCTTT
NA	TRBD1	TRBV15	TRBJ1-1	CATSTSGDRGLRNTEAFF	TGTGCCACCAGCACAAGTGGAGACAGGGGGCTGAGGAACACTGAAGCTTTCTTT
NA	NA	TRBV30	TRBJ1-4	CAWSRANEKLFF	TGTGCCTGGTCCAGAGCGAATGAAAAACTGTTTTTT
NA	TRBD2	TRBV15	TRBJ2-1	CATSPGRGGYNEQFF	TGTGCCACCAGTCCGGGGAGGGGAGGCTACAATGAGCAGTTCTTC
few	NA	TRBV29-1	TRBJ1-1	CSVERGRDTEAFF	TGCAGCGTTGAGCGAGGGAGAGACACTGAAGCTTTCTTT